This T cell receptor (beta chain) derives from a study of blood T cell repertoires in COVID-19. Overall study: The study drew acute and convalescent COVID-19 samples from the United States, Italy and Spain. The analysed material was cDNA or gDNA that came from T cells, B-cell-depleted T cells, or PBMCs.

Per the original data handling: Amplification of reference gene primers was used by the study to estimate nucleated cell counts. Profiling relied on immunoSEQ multiplex PCR, and the TCRdb table lists in-frame clones only, not all of them. V and J calls and clone size are given by that table; D and trimming were obtained from the DNA. The sample includes a few hundred thousand clones, approximately 83% of them seen just once. The germline V and J ends were trimmed by 2 bases and 0 bases, with 4 bases remaining between them. This CDR3 has 13 residues. Germline lookup yields CDR1 SGHAT and CDR2 FQNNGV. Sample: peripheral blood. This chain links TRBV11-2 with TRBJ1-1; the D is unclear. The clonotype comes from a woman aged 70-85 years with acute or convalescent COVID-19. Here the CDR3 DNA reads TGTGCCAGCAGCTTAATCTTGAACACTGAAGCTTTCTTT. This codes for CASSLILNTEAFF.